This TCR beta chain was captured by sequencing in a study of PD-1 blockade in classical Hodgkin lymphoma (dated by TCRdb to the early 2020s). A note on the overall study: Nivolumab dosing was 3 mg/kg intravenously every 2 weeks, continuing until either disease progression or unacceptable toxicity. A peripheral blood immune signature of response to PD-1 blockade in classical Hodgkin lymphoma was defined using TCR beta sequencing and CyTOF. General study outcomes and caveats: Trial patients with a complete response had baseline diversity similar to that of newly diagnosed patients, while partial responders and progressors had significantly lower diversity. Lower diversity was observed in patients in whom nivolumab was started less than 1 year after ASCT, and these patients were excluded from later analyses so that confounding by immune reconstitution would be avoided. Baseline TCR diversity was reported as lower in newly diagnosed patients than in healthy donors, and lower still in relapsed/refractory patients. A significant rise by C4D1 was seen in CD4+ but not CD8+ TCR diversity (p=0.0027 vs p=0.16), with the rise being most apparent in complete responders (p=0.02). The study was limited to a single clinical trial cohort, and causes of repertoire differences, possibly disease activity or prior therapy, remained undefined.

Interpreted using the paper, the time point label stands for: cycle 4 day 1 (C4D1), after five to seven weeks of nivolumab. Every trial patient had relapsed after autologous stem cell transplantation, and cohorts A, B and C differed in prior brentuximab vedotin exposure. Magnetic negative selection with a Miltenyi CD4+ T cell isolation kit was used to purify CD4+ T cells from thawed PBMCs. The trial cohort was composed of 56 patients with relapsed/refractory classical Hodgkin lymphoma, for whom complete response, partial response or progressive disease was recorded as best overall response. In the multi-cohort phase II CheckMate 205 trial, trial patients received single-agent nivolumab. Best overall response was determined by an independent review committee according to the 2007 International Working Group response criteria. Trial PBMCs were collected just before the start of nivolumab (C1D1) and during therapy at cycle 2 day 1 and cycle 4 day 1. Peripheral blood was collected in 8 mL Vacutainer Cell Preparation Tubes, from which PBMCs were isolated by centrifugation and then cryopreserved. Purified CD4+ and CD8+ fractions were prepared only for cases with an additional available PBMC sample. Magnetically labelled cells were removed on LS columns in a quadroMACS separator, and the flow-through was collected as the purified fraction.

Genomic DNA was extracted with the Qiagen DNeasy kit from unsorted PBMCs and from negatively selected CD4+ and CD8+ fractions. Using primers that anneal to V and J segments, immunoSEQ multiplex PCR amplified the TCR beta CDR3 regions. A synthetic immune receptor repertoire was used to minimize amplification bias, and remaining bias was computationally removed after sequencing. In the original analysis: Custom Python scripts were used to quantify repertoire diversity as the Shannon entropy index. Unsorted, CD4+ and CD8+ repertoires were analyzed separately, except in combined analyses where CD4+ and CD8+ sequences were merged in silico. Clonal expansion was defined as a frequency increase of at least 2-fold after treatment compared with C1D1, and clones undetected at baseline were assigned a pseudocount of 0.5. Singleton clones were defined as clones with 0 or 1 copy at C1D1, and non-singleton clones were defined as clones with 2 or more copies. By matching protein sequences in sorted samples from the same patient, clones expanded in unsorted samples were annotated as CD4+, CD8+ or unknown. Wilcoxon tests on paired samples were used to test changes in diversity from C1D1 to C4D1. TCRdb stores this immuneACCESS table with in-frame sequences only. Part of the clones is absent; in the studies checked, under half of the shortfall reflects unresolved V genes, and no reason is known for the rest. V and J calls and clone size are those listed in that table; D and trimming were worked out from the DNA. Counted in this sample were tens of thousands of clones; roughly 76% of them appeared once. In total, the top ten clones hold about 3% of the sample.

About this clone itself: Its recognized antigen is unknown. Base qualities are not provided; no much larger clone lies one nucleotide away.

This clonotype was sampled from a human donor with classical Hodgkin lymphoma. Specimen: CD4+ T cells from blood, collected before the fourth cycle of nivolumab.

The sequenced DNA: TGTGCCAGCAGCGCGCGGGGACAGGGGGCTACAGATACGCAGTATTTT. Its protein product is CASSARGQGATDTQYF. The sequence joins TRBV7-6 to TRBJ2-3; TRBD1 matches 12 bases in the middle. For this chain, trimming is 5 bases at the V end and 3 bases at the J end, and the number of junction bases without a gene match is 6. CDR1 and CDR2 (SGHVS, FNYEAQ) derive from the germline V gene. Reading from cysteine to phenylalanine, the CDR3 counts 16 amino acids. The kept DNA is CDR3 alone, 48 bases in frame from the first base. Supplemented by the reference TRBV7-6 and TRBJ2-3 proteins around the CDR3, the complete variable domain is GAGVSQSPRYKVTKRGQDVALRCDPISGHVSLYWYRQALGQGPEFLTYFNYEAQQDKSGLPNDRFSAERPEGSISTLTIQRTEQRDSAMYRCASSARGQGATDTQYFGPGTRLTVL.